The 32 T cell receptor beta chains below come from one sample, sequenced in a study of cytomegalovirus exposure and HLA in healthy donors. PCR used 60 Vbeta primers and 13 Jbeta primers. Produced via immunoSEQ multiplex PCR; TCRdb's table is partial and in-frame only. The sample records 50,000 to 65,000 clones, around 80% being singletons. Input material: PBMCs. These receptors came from a man aged 50 to 60 in good health and CMV-seropositive.

This chain uses TRBV2 with TRBJ1-2; 7 nucleotides agree with TRBD1. Losses at the gene ends were 8 bases for V and 4 bases for J; bases not matched to a gene: 4. Germline lookup yields CDR1 SNHLY and CDR2 FYNNEI. The CDR3 length is 12 residues. The CDR3 nucleotides read TGTGCCAGCGAACAGGGGTCCTATGGCTACACCTTC. This codes for CASEQGSYGYTF.

The V call is TRBV9, the J call TRBJ1-2, with 7 bases aligning to TRBD1. The CDR3 loop spans 16 amino acids. V shed 4 bases and J 4 bases; nucleotides not matched to a gene: 13. Germline CDR1 and CDR2: SGDLS and YYNGEE. The CDR3 loop reads CASSTRRQGGSYGYTF. CDR3 in DNA: TGTGCCAGCAGCACCCGCCGACAGGGCGGTAGCTATGGCTACACCTTC.

The chain employs TRBV7-2 and TRBJ2-3; D is perhaps TRBD2 (5 bases). The CDR3 runs 13 residues. The V end was cut by 5 bases, the J end by 2 bases, with 8 bases between. Germline CDR1 reads SGHTA; CDR2 reads FQGNSA. The CDR3 DNA is TGTGCCAGCAGCCGGGATAACACAGATACGCAGTATTTT. Residues: CASSRDNTDTQYF.

With regard to this clone: One end of the junction varies from germline; a read error may be responsible. The chain recombines TRBV7-7 with TRBJ2-5, with 11 bases aligning to TRBD1. CDR1 and CDR2 from the germline V gene are SSHAT and FNYEAQ (reference sequence). The CDR3 extends over 16 amino acids. The CDR3, as DNA: TGTGCTAGCAGCCGGGACAGGGGGGGCCGAGGGGAGACCCAGTACTTC. It codes for CASSRDRGGRGETQYF.

Worth noting for this clone: One end of the junction is discordant with germline, which a read error may explain. The chain employs TRBV7-3 and TRBJ2-3, with 7 positions matching TRBD2. The CDR3 is made up of 15 amino acids. Germline CDR1 and CDR2: SGHTA and FQGTGA. CDR3 residues: CSSSFSLAGTDTQYF. The CDR3 DNA follows: TGTTCCAGCAGCTTTAGCCTAGCGGGCACAGATACGCAGTATTTT.

The rearrangement links TRBV19 to TRBJ2-7, with 9 bases that match TRBD1. This CDR3 has 15 residues. Per germline, CDR1 LNHDA and CDR2 SQIVND (reference sequence). The V segment lost 5 bases and the J segment 2 bases; nucleotides outside the gene matches: 7. DNA for the CDR3: TGTGCCAGTAGTCCCTCCGGGACAGGGACCTACGAGCAGTACTTC. Protein product: CASSPSGTGTYEQYF.

The DNA for the CDR3 is TGCGCCAGCAGCTTGTACCTTCAGGCAGATACGCAGTATTTT. Translating it yields CASSLYLQADTQYF. V gene TRBV5-1 combines with J gene TRBJ2-3, with D unresolved. Germline CDR1 SGHRS, CDR2 YFSETQ. The CDR3 covers 14 residues. Deletions cut 1 base from V and 4 bases from J, with 10 bases between. Full variable domain (rest looked up from reference TRBV5-1 and TRBJ2-3): KAGVTQTPRYLIKTRGQQVTLSCSPISGHRSVSWYQQTPGQGLQFLFEYFSETQRNKGNFPGRFSGRQFSNSRSEMNVSTLELGDSALYLCASSLYLQADTQYFGPGTRLTVL.

The gene calls are TRBV5-4 and TRBJ1-2; D unclear. V lost 1 base, J lost 4 bases, and 11 bases lay in between. Looked up from germline, CDR1 is SGHNT and CDR2 is YYREEE (reference sequence). This CDR3 is built from 14 residues. The CDR3 bases are TGTGCCAGCAGCTTGACCGGGAACGTCTATGGCTACACCTTC. Residues: CASSLTGNVYGYTF.

The CDR3 sequence: CASSSDRGQRFF. Here the CDR3 DNA reads TGTGCCAGCAGTTCGGACAGGGGGCAGCGGTTCTTC. The chain has TRBV6-5 and TRBJ2-1; TRBD1 matches 11 bases. V shed 4 bases and J 15 bases; nucleotides not matched to a gene: 5. Germline V gives CDR1 MNHEY, CDR2 SVGAGI. This CDR3 has 12 amino acids.

This rearrangement joins TRBV4-3 to TRBJ1-2; tentative D call: TRBD1 (5 bases). CDR3 length: 13 residues. Germline V gene sequence: CDR1 LGHNA, CDR2 YSLEER. V lost 1 base, J lost 8 bases, and 11 bases lay in between. The CDR3 DNA reads as TGCGCCAGCAGCCAAGGGGAGGGGTGGGGCTACACCTTC. This sequence encodes CASSQGEGWGYTF.

The CDR3 spells CASSLASRGQEKLFF. CDR3 DNA sequence: TGTGCCAGCAGCTTAGCTAGCAGGGGACAAGAAAAACTGTTTTTT. J is TRBJ1-4 and V is TRBV7-2; D is perhaps TRBD1 (6 bases). V was pared by 0 bases and J by 8 bases, with 13 bases between. In germline, CDR1 is SGHTA, CDR2 FQGNSA. The length of the CDR3 is 15 residues.

The rearrangement joins TRBV2 to TRBJ1-2; 10 bases are a match to TRBD1. The length of the CDR3 is 15 residues. The germline V gene encodes CDR1 SNHLY and CDR2 FYNNEI. Trimming at V came to 6 bases and at J to 2 bases, leaving 6 bases not matched to a gene. CDR3 coding DNA: TGTGCCAGCAGGCCAGGACAGGGGGGAAACTATGGCTACACCTTC. Amino acids: CASRPGQGGNYGYTF.

The genes are TRBV18 and TRBJ1-4, with no clear D. V dropped 3 bases and J dropped 0 bases, with 11 bases sitting between them. The CDR3 sequence is 16 residues long. Germline V lookup: CDR1 KGHSH, CDR2 LQKENI. Here the CDR3 DNA reads TGTGCCAGCTCACCGCTTAGGAGTGCAACTAATGAAAAACTGTTTTTT. It yields the protein CASSPLRSATNEKLFF.

This clone was found a few times. The rearrangement links TRBV5-8 to TRBJ2-7, with D tentatively TRBD2 (5 bases). The CDR3 loop spans 16 amino acids. Germline V gene data show CDR1 as SGHTS and CDR2 as YDEGEE. V was trimmed by 4 bases and J by 3 bases, leaving 20 bases between them. CDR3 in DNA: TGTGCCAGCAGCCTTGGGGTAGCGTTGTCGGTCTACGAGCAGTACTTC. It encodes CASSLGVALSVYEQYF.

In DNA form, the CDR3 reads TGTGCCAGCAGTGCCGCTACAGGGCTAGAGACCCAGTACTTC. As protein: CASSAATGLETQYF. The V and J genes are TRBV6-5 and TRBJ2-5; D possibly corresponds to TRBD1 (6 bases). V gave up 5 bases and J gave up 4 bases, with 14 bases separating them. The CDR3 covers 14 residues. Germline V gene sequence: CDR1 MNHEY, CDR2 SVGAGI.

The rearrangement joins TRBV25-1 to TRBJ2-3; 8 nucleotides align to TRBD2. V lost 6 bases, J lost 4 bases, and 9 bases stayed unmatched. CDR1 MGHDK and CDR2 SYGVNS come from the germline V gene. This CDR3 is built from 15 residues. The CDR3 region is CASREGGLGADTQYF. The CDR3, as DNA: TGTGCCAGCAGGGAAGGGGGACTAGGTGCAGATACGCAGTATTTT.

The chain is built from TRBV2 and TRBJ1-2, with no clear D. CDR3 length equals 13 residues. Germline V gene sequence: CDR1 SNHLY, CDR2 FYNNEI. Trimming shortened V by 3 bases and J by 10 bases, and 15 bases separated the two germline ends. The CDR3 sequence is CASSDTRFRDYTF. The CDR3 coding sequence is TGTGCCAGCAGTGATACCCGGTTTAGAGACTACACCTTC. The full variable domain, completed using reference TRBV2 and TRBJ1-2, is EPEVTQTPSHQVTQMGQEVILRCVPISNHLYFYWYRQILGQKVEFLVSFYNNEISEKSEIFDDQFSVERPDGSNFTLKIRSTKLEDSAMYFCASSDTRFRDYTFGSGTRLTVV.

The sample holds one count of this clone. The rearrangement uses TRBV5-1 and TRBJ2-2; D is possibly TRBD1 (5 bases). The V end lost 4 bases, the J end lost 4 bases, and 11 bases lay between the germline ends. CDR1 is SGHRS, CDR2 YFSETQ, per germline. The CDR3 sequence is 14 residues long. For the CDR3, the DNA is TGCGCCAGCAGCGTCCAGGGATTCACCGGGGAGCTGTTTTTT. Its translation: CASSVQGFTGELFF.

The rearrangement uses TRBV30 and TRBJ1-1; weak D call: TRBD1 (5 bases). The V gene lost 1 base and the J gene lost 7 bases, with 10 bases spanning the gap. Per the germline V gene, CDR1 is GTSNPN and CDR2 is SVGIG (reference sequence). There are 12 residues in the CDR3. CDR3 sequence reads: CAWSASQVEAFF. In DNA, the CDR3 is TGTGCCTGGAGTGCGTCACAGGTTGAAGCTTTCTTT.

The CDR3, as DNA: TGTGCCAGCAGCCGCTTGGGGGGAGCGTCGGAAGCTTTCTTT. It yields the protein CASSRLGGASEAFF. The chain uses TRBV7-9 and TRBJ1-1; D is possibly TRBD1 (5 bases). The CDR3 sequence is 14 residues long. Germline CDR1 SEHNR, CDR2 FQNEAQ (reference sequence). V lost 5 bases and J lost 8, with 18 bases in between.

The chain employs TRBV7-8 and TRBJ2-7, with a weak D call TRBD2 (6 bases). This CDR3 is 15 amino acids long. Germline CDR1 reads SGHVS; CDR2 reads FQNEAQ. V was cut by 5 bases and J by 4 bases, with 18 bases left in between. For the CDR3, the DNA is TGTGCCAGCAGCCCCTTGCTCGGAGGGAATTACGAGCAGTACTTC. Amino acids: CASSPLLGGNYEQYF.

This clone was detected only a few times. The germline gene is not matched at one end of the junction; a read error may be the cause. The rearrangement links TRBV7-3 to TRBJ2-1; 10 bases line up with TRBD2. The CDR3 consists of 15 residues. Germline V lookup: CDR1 SGHTA, CDR2 FQGTGA. CDR3 sequence reads: CSSSSLAGTYNEQFF. The CDR3 bases are TGTTCCAGCAGCTCACTAGCGGGAACCTACAATGAGCAGTTCTTC.

The chain couples TRBV27 to TRBJ2-7, with TRBD2 as a possible D gene (6 bases). The germline CDR1 and CDR2 sequences are MNHEY and SMNVEV (reference sequence). Trimming shortened V by 6 bases and J by 2 bases, and 14 bases separated the two germline ends. This CDR3 comprises 14 residues. The CDR3 DNA follows: TGTGCCAGCAGAGGTGCGGGGCCCACCTACGAGCAGTACTTC. It codes for CASRGAGPTYEQYF.

J is TRBJ2-1 and V is TRBV7-8, with TRBD2 identical over 10 bases. Germline lookup yields CDR1 SGHVS and CDR2 FQNEAQ. This CDR3 is 14 amino acids long. V trimming: 6 bases; J trimming: 3 bases; junction bases outside the gene matches: 2. As DNA, the CDR3 is TGTGCCAGCAGTACTAGCGGGATCTACAATGAGCAGTTCTTC. Translation: CASSTSGIYNEQFF.

This rearrangement joins TRBV7-6 to TRBJ1-1; 9 bases fit TRBD1. Germline V gives CDR1 SGHVS, CDR2 FNYEAQ. The CDR3 length is 14 residues. Trimming cost V 4 bases and J 3 bases; bases outside gene matches: 3. The CDR3 bases are TGTGCCAGCAGCTCGTGGACAGGGGACACTGAAGCTTTCTTT. Its translation is CASSSWTGDTEAFF.

This chain uses TRBV6-1 with TRBJ1-4; D remains unclear. The germline V gene has CDR1 MNHNS and CDR2 SASEGT. V lost 6 bases and J 8 bases, leaving 13 bases between the germline ends. The CDR3 loop spans 13 amino acids. CDR3 bases: TGTGCCAGCAGGGAGTGGGTGTGGGAAAAACTGTTTTTT. Translating it yields CASREWVWEKLFF.

The V gene is TRBV6-1, the J gene TRBJ1-5, with D possibly TRBD1 on 6 matching bases. The CDR3 runs 15 residues. Germline V gene data show CDR1 as MNHNS and CDR2 as SASEGT. The V end lost 8 bases, the J end lost 0 bases, and 14 bases lay between the germline ends. CDR3 in amino acids: CASRESGDSNQPQHF. As DNA, the CDR3 is TGTGCCAGCCGAGAGTCAGGGGATAGCAATCAGCCCCAGCATTTT.

The V gene is TRBV6-1, the J gene TRBJ2-1, with 10 bases fitting TRBD2. Per the germline V gene, CDR1 is MNHNS and CDR2 is SASEGT. The CDR3 consists of 14 residues. Trimming at V came to 6 bases and at J to 3 bases, leaving 2 bases not matched to a gene. CDR3 residues: CASSRTSGYNEQFF. CDR3 bases: TGTGCCAGCAGCCGGACTAGCGGCTACAATGAGCAGTTCTTC.

This clone has a single count. The V call is TRBV11-2, the J call TRBJ2-7, with 8 bases lining up with TRBD1. The germline gives CDR1 SGHAT, CDR2 FQNNGV. This CDR3 has 15 residues. V lost 3 bases and J lost 3; bases outside the gene matches: 7. CDR3 in amino acids: CASSFQGQGRYEQYF. CDR3 DNA: TGTGCCAGCAGCTTCCAAGGACAGGGTCGCTACGAGCAGTACTTC.

In this sample, this clone turned up a few times. The chain uses TRBV9 and TRBJ2-3, with D unresolved. The germline V gene encodes CDR1 SGDLS and CDR2 YYNGEE. Trimming stripped 1 base from V and 2 bases from J, with 11 bases between. The length of the CDR3 is 15 residues. CDR3 protein: CASSVRKRLTDTQYF. CDR3 nucleotide sequence: TGTGCCAGCAGCGTACGGAAACGACTCACAGATACGCAGTATTTT.

The chain combines TRBV27 with TRBJ1-1, with TRBD1 identical over 9 bases. V lost 2 bases, J lost 9 bases, and 7 bases stayed unmatched. The CDR3 consists of 14 residues. The germline CDR1 and CDR2 sequences are MNHEY and SMNVEV (reference sequence). CDR3 region: CASSLGTGPGKAFF. The CDR3 nucleotides are TGTGCCAGCAGTTTAGGGACAGGGCCAGGTAAAGCTTTCTTT.

The chain links TRBV27 to TRBJ2-3; 14 nucleotides line up with TRBD2. Unmatched junction bases numbered 3, after V lost 4 bases and J lost 3 bases. There are 16 residues in the CDR3. Germline CDR1 and CDR2: MNHEY and SMNVEV (reference sequence). CDR3 coding DNA: TGTGCCAGCAGTTCTGGACTAGCGGGAGGTACAGATACGCAGTATTTT. Translation: CASSSGLAGGTDTQYF.